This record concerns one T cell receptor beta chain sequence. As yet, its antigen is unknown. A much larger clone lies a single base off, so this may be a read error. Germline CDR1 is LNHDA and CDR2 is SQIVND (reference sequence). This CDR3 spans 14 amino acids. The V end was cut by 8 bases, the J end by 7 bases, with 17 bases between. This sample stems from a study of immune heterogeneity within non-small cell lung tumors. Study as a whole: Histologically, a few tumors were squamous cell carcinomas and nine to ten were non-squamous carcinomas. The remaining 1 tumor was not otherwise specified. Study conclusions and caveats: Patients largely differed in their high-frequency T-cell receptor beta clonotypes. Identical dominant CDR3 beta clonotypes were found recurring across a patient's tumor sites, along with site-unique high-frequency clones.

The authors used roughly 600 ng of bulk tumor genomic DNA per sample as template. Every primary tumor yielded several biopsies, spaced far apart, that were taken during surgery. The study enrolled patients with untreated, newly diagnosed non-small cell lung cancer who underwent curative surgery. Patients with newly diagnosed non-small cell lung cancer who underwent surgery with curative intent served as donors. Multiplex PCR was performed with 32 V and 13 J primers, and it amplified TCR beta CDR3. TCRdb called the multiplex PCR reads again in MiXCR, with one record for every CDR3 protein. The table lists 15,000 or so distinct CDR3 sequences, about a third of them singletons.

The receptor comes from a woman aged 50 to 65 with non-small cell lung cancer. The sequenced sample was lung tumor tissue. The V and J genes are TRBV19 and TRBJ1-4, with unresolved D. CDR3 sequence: CASRSTHTGEKLFF. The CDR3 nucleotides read TGTGCCAGTCGATCGACTCACACGGGTGAAAAACTGTTTTTT.